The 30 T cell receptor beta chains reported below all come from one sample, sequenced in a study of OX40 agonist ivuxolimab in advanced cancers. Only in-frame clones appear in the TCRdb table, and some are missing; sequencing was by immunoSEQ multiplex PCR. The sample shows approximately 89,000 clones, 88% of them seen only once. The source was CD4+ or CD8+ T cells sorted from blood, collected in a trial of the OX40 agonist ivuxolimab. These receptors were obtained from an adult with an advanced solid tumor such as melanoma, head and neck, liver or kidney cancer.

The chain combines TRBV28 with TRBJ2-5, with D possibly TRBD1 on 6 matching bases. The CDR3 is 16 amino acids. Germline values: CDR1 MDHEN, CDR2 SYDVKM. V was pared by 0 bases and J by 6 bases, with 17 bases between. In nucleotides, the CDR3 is TGTGCCAGCAGTTTATGGGGCATAGGGGGAATTCAGACCCAGTACTTC. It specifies CASSLWGIGGIQTQYF.

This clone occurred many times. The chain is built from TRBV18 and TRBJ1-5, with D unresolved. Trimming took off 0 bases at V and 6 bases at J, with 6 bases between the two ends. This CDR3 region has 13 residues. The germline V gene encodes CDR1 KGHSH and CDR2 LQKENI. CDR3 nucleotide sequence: TGTGCCAGCTCACCACCGAGTTTTCAGCCCCAGCATTTT. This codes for CASSPPSFQPQHF.

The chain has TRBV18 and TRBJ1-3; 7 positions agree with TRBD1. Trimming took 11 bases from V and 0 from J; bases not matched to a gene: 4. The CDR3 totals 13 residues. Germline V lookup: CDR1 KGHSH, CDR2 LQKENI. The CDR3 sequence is CAGTDLSGNTIYF. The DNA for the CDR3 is TGTGCCGGGACAGACCTCTCTGGAAACACCATATATTTT.

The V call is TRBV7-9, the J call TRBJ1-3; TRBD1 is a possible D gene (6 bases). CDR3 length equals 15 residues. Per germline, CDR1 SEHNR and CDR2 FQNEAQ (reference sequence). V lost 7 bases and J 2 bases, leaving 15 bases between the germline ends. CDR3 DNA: TGTGCCAGCAACTCCGAAGGGACACCTGGAAACACCATATATTTT. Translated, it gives CASNSEGTPGNTIYF.

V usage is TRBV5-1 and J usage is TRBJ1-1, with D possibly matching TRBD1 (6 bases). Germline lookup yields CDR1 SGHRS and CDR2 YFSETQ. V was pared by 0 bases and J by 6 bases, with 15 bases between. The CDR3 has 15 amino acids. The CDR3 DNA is TGCGCCAGCAGCTTGGCCGGGTTCGGGGGGCCTGAAGCTTTCTTT. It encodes CASSLAGFGGPEAFF.

CDR3 residues: CASSLEWAGTGGGYTF. CDR3 in DNA: TGTGCCAGCAGCTTAGAGTGGGCCGGGACAGGGGGTGGCTACACCTTC. The V and J genes are TRBV7-2 and TRBJ1-2; 11 bases are a match to TRBD1. Germline V gene lookup returns CDR1 SGHTA and CDR2 FQGNSA. V lost 1 base to trimming and J lost 7 bases; unmatched junction nucleotides: 8. This CDR3 has 16 amino acids. The full variable domain, rest sourced from reference TRBV7-2 and TRBJ1-2, is GAGVSQSPSNKVTEKGKDVELRCDPISGHTALYWYRQSLGQGLEFLIYFQGNSAPDKSGLPSDRFSAERTGGSVSTLTIQRTQQEDSAVYLCASSLEWAGTGGGYTFGSGTRLTVV.

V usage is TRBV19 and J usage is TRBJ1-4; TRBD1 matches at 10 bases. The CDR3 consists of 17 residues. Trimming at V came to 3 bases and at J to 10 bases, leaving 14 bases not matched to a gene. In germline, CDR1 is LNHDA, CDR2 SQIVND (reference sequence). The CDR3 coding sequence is TGTGCCAGTAGTATTGGACAGGGGGATATTATCGGGAGAAAACTGTTTTTT. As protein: CASSIGQGDIIGRKLFF.

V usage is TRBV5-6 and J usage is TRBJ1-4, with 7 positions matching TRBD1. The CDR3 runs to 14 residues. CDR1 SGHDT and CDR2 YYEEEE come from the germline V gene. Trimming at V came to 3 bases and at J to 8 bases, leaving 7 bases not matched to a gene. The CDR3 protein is CASSSGQRREKLFF. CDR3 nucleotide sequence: TGTGCCAGCAGCTCGGGACAGAGAAGAGAAAAACTGTTTTTT.

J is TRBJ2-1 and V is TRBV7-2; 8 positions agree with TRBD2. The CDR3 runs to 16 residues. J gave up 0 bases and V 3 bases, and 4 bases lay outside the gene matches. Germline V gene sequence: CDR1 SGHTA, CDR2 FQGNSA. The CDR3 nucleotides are TGTGCCAGCAGCTTCACGGGAGGGCCCTCCTACAATGAGCAGTTCTTC. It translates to CASSFTGGPSYNEQFF. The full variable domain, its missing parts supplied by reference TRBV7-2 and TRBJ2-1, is GAGVSQSPSNKVTEKGKDVELRCDPISGHTALYWYRQSLGQGLEFLIYFQGNSAPDKSGLPSDRFSAERTGGSVSTLTIQRTQQEDSAVYLCASSFTGGPSYNEQFFGPGTRLTVL.

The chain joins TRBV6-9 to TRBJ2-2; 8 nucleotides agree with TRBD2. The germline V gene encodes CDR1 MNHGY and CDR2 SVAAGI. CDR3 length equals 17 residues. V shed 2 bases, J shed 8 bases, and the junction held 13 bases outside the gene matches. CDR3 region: CASSYDELAAGLGELFF. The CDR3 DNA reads TGTGCCAGCAGTTATGACGAACTAGCGGCTGGATTAGGGGAGCTGTTTTTT.

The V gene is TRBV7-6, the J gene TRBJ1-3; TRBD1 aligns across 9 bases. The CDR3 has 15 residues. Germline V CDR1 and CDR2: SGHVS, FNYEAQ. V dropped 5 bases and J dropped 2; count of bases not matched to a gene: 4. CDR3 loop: CASSPTGGAGNTIYF. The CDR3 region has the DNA TGTGCCAGCAGCCCAACAGGGGGCGCTGGAAACACCATATATTTT. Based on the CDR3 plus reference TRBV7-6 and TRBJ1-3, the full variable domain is GAGVSQSPRYKVTKRGQDVALRCDPISGHVSLYWYRQALGQGPEFLTYFNYEAQQDKSGLPNDRFSAERPEGSISTLTIQRTEQRDSAMYRCASSPTGGAGNTIYFGEGSWLTVV.

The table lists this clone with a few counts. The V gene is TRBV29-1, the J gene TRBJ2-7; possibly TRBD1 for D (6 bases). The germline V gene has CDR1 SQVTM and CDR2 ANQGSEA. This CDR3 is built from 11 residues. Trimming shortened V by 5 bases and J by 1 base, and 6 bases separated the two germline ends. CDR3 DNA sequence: TGCAGCGTTACAGGGTCCTACGAGCAGTACTTC. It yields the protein CSVTGSYEQYF.

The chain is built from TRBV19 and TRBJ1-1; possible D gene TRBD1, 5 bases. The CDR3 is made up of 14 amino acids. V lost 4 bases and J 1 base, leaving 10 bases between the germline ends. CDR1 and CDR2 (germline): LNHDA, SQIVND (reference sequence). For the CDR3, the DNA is TGTGCCAGTAGTACGGGACGCAGGAACACTGAAGCTTTCTTT. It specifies CASSTGRRNTEAFF.

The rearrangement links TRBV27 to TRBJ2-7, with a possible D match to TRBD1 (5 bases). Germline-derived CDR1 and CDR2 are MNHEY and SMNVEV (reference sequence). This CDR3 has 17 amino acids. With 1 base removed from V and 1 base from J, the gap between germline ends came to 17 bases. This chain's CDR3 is CASSLYAVGPISYEQYF. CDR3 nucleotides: TGTGCCAGCAGTTTATATGCAGTGGGGCCAATTTCCTACGAGCAGTACTTC.

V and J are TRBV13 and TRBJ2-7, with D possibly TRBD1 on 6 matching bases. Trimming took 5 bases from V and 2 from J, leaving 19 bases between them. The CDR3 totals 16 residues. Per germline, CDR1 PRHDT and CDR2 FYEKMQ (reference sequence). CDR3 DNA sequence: TGTGCCAGCAGCCCCCGTTGGACAGCCTTGGCCTACGAGCAGTACTTC. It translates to CASSPRWTALAYEQYF.

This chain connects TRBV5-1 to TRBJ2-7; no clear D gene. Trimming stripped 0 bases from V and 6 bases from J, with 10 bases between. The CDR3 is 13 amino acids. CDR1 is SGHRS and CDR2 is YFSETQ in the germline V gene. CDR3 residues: CASSLAGRSEQYF. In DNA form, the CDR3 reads TGCGCCAGCAGCTTGGCTGGGCGTAGCGAGCAGTACTTC.

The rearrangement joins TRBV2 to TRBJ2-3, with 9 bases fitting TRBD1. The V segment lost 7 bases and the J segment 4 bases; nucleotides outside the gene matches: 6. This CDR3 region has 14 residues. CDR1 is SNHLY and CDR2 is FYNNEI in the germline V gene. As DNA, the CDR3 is TGTGCCAGCAATCGGGACAGGGTTGCAGATACGCAGTATTTT. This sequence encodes CASNRDRVADTQYF. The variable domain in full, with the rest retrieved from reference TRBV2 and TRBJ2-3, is EPEVTQTPSHQVTQMGQEVILRCVPISNHLYFYWYRQILGQKVEFLVSFYNNEISEKSEIFDDQFSVERPDGSNFTLKIRSTKLEDSAMYFCASNRDRVADTQYFGPGTRLTVL.

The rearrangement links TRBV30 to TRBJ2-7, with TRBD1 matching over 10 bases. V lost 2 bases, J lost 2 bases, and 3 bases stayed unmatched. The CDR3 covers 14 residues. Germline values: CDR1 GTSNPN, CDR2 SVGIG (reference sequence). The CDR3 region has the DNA TGTGCCTGGAGTATCGGGACAGGGGCCTACGAGCAGTACTTC. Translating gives CAWSIGTGAYEQYF.

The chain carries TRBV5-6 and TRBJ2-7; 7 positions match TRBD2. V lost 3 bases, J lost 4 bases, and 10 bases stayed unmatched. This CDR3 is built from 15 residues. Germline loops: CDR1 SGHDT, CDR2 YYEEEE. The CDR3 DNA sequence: TGTGCCAGCAGCTCTGCACGAGCGGGAAGTTACGAGCAGTACTTC. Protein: CASSSARAGSYEQYF.

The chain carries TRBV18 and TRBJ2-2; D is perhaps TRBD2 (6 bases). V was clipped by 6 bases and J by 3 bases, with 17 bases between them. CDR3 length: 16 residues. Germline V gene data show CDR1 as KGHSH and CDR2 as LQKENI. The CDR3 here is CASSLLGRRDTGELFF. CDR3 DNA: TGTGCCAGCTCGCTCCTGGGTAGGAGGGACACCGGGGAGCTGTTTTTT.

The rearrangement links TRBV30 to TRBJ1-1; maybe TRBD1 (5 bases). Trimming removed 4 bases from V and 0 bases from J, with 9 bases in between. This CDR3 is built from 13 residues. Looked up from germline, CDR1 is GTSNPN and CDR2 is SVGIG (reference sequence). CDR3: CAWTRQLNTEAFF. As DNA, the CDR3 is TGTGCCTGGACTAGACAGCTGAACACTGAAGCTTTCTTT.

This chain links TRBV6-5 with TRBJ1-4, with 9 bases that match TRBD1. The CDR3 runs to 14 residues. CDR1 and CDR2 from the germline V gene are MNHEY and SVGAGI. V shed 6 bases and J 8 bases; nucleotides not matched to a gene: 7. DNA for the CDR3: TGTGCCAGCAGCCCGGGACAGGGTAGAGAAAAACTGTTTTTT. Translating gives CASSPGQGREKLFF.

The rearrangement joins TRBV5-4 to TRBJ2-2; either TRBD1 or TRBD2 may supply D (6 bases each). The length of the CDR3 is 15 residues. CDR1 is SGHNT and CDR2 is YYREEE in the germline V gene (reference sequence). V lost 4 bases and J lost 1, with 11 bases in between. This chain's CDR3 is CASSAKGGNTGELFF. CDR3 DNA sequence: TGTGCCAGCAGCGCAAAGGGGGGGAACACCGGGGAGCTGTTTTTT.

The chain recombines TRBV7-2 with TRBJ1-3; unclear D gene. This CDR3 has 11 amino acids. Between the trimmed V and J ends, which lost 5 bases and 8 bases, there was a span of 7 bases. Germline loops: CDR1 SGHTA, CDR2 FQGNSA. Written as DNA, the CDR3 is TGTGCCAGCAGCACCGGAGACACCATATATTTT. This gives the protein CASSTGDTIYF.

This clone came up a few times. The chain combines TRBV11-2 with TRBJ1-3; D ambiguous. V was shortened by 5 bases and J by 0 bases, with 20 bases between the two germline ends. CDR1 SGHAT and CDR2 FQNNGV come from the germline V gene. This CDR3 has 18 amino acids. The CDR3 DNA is TGTGCCAGCAGCCGCTTTCGTACGACTGAGAGCTCTGGAAACACCATATATTTT. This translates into CASSRFRTTESSGNTIYF.

The CDR3 region has the DNA TGTGCCAGCAGCCGGCCCGCAGGGGAGCAGTTCTTC. It codes for CASSRPAGEQFF. The V and J genes are TRBV6-5 and TRBJ2-1; tentatively, D is TRBD1 (5 bases). The length of the CDR3 is 12 residues. V lost 6 bases and J 10 bases, leaving 13 bases between the germline ends. The germline CDR1 and CDR2 sequences are MNHEY and SVGAGI.

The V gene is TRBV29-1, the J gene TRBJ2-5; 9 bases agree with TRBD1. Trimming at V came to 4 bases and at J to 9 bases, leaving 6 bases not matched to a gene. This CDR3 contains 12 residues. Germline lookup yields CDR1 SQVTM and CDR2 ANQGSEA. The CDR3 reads CSVGDREGAQYF. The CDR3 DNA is TGCAGCGTTGGGGACAGGGAAGGAGCCCAGTACTTC.

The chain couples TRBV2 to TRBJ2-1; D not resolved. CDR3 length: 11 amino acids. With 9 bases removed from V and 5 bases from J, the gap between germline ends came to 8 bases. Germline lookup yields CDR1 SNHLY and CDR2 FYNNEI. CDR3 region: CASAWDNEQFF. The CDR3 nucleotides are TGTGCCAGTGCCTGGGACAATGAGCAGTTCTTC.

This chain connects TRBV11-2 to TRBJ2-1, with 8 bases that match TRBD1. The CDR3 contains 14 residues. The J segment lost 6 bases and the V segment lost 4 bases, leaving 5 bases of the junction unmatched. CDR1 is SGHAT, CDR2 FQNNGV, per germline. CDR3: CASSSGQVINEQFF. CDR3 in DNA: TGTGCCAGCAGCTCGGGACAGGTTATCAATGAGCAGTTCTTC. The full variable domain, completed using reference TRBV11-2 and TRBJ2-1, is EAGVAQSPRYKIIEKRQSVAFWCNPISGHATLYWYQQILGQGPKLLIQFQNNGVVDDSQLPKDRFSAERLKGVDSTLKIQPAKLEDSAVYLCASSSGQVINEQFFGPGTRLTVL.

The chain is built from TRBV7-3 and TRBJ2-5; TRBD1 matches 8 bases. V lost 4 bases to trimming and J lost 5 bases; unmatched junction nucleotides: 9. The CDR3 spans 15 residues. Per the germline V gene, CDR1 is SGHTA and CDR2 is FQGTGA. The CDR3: CASSSARTGTETQYF. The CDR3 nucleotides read TGTGCCAGCAGCTCGGCCAGGACAGGGACGGAGACCCAGTACTTC.